The 9 T cell receptor beta chains reported below all come from one sample, sequenced in a study of blood T cell repertoires in COVID-19. Here immunoSEQ multiplex PCR was the method, and the copy in TCRdb shows in-frame clones only, minus some. The table shows roughly 65,000 clones, with about four fifths occurring only once. Source material: peripheral blood. These receptors were taken from a human donor in a cohort sampled during active COVID-19.

Note on this clone: A much bigger clone sits one base away, suggesting this may be a read error. This CDR3 is also generated by other DNA sequences in the sample. The rearrangement links TRBV5-1 to TRBJ2-7; 9 positions agree with TRBD1. The germline V gene encodes CDR1 SGHRS and CDR2 YFSETQ. J was trimmed by 5 bases and V by 4 bases; bases with no gene match: 10. The CDR3 is 15 amino acids. CDR3 protein: CASSRMGTGLDEQYF. For the CDR3, the DNA is TGCGCCAGCAGCCGTATGGGGACAGGGCTCGACGAGCAGTACTTC.

The chain links TRBV28 to TRBJ1-4; possible D gene TRBD1, 5 bases. The CDR3 runs to 16 residues. The V and J ends lost 3 bases and 10 bases respectively, with 21 bases between them. Per the germline V gene, CDR1 is MDHEN and CDR2 is SYDVKM. CDR3 coding DNA: TGTGCCAGCAGTTTTGGTTTGGGGATCGGGGGACGAAAACTGTTTTTT. Its protein is CASSFGLGIGGRKLFF.

The chain joins TRBV2 to TRBJ2-1, with 15 bases fitting TRBD2. With 8 bases clipped from V and 2 bases from J, the junction kept 7 bases outside the gene matches. Germline V CDR1 and CDR2: SNHLY, FYNNEI. This CDR3 has 17 residues. This CDR3 is CASAGLAGGFTYNEQFF. For the CDR3, the DNA is TGTGCCAGCGCGGGACTAGCGGGGGGCTTTACCTACAATGAGCAGTTCTTC.

A single count supports this clone. The chain joins TRBV12-5 to TRBJ2-2, with 15 bases fitting TRBD2. Germline V lookup: CDR1 LGHNT, CDR2 FRNRAP. With 6 bases clipped from V and 5 bases from J, the junction kept 13 bases outside the gene matches. The CDR3 consists of 19 residues. The chain's CDR3 is CASGLTGLAGGGGTGELFF. For the CDR3, the DNA is TGTGCTAGTGGCCTAACGGGACTAGCGGGAGGCGGGGGGACCGGGGAGCTGTTTTTT.

The chain joins TRBV7-9 to TRBJ1-5; D not resolved. Trimming cost V 5 bases and J 1 base, with 9 bases left between them. The CDR3 spans 14 residues. Germline CDR1 reads SEHNR; CDR2 reads FQNEAQ (reference sequence). CDR3 DNA: TGTGCCAGCAGCGGCCAGACAAGCAATCAGCCCCAGCATTTT. It yields the protein CASSGQTSNQPQHF.

The rearrangement links TRBV14 to TRBJ2-7; the match to TRBD2 covers 9 bases. The CDR3 loop spans 15 amino acids. Trimming removed 4 bases from V and 2 bases from J; junction bases left unmatched: 6. Germline assignment: CDR1 SGHDN and CDR2 FVKESK. The CDR3 spells CASSPVREGTYEQYF. For the CDR3, the DNA is TGTGCCAGCAGCCCGGTGCGGGAGGGCACCTACGAGCAGTACTTC.

The chain employs TRBV5-4 and TRBJ2-3; D unclear. The V end lost 3 bases, the J end lost 0 bases, and 8 bases lay between the germline ends. CDR3 length equals 14 residues. Germline-derived CDR1 and CDR2 are SGHNT and YYREEE (reference sequence). The CDR3 nucleotides are TGTGCCAGCAGCTCCCAGTACAGCACAGATACGCAGTATTTT. It encodes CASSSQYSTDTQYF.

The V gene is TRBV11-2, the J gene TRBJ2-1; D might be TRBD1 (5 bases). Between the trimmed V and J ends, which lost 5 bases and 11 bases, there was a span of 13 bases. CDR1 and CDR2 (germline): SGHAT, FQNNGV. CDR3 length: 12 amino acids. The CDR3 DNA reads TGTGCCAGCAGCCCCGGCTGGGGCAAGCAGTTCTTC. It yields the protein CASSPGWGKQFF.

The rearrangement uses TRBV6-2 or TRBV6-3 and TRBJ2-7, with a tentative D call TRBD2 (7 bases). From germline, CDR1 is MNHEY and CDR2 SVGEGT. The length of the CDR3 is 18 residues. V was pared by 2 bases and J by 3 bases, with 23 bases between. CDR3 residues: CASSYPGGAGAWVYEQYF. CDR3 nucleotide sequence: TGTGCCAGCAGTTACCCCGGTGGGGCGGGGGCCTGGGTCTACGAGCAGTACTTC.